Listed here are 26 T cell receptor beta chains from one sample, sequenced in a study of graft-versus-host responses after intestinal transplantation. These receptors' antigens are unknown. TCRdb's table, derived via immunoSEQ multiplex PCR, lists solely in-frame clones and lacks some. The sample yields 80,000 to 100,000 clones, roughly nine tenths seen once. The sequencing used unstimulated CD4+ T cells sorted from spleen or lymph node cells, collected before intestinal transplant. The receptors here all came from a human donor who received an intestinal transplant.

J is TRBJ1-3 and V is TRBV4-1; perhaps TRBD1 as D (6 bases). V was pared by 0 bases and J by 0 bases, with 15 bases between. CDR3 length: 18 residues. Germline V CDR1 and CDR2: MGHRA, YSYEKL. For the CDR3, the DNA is TGCGCCAGCAGCCAAGATCCGACAGGCCCTCTCTCTGGAAACACCATATATTTT. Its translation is CASSQDPTGPLSGNTIYF.

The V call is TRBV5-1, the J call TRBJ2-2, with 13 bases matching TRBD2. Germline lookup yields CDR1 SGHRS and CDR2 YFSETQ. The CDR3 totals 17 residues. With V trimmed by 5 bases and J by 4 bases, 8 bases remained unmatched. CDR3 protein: CASSSGTSGAVTGELFF. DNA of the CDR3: TGCGCCAGCAGTTCCGGGACTAGCGGGGCGGTCACCGGGGAGCTGTTTTTT.

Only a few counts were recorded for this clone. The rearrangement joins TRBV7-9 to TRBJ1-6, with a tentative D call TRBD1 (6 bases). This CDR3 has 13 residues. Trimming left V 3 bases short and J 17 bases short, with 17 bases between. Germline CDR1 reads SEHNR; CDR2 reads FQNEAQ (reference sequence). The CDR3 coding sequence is TGTGCCAGCAGCTTGGGTTCAGGGGCCGCAGTCCACTTT. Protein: CASSLGSGAAVHF.

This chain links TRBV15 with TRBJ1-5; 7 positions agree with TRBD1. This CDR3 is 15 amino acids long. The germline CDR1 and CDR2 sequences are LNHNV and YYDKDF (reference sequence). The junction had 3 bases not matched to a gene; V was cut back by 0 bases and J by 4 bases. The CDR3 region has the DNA TGTGCCACCAGCAGAGATGACAGGGATAATCAGCCCCAGCATTTT. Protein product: CATSRDDRDNQPQHF.

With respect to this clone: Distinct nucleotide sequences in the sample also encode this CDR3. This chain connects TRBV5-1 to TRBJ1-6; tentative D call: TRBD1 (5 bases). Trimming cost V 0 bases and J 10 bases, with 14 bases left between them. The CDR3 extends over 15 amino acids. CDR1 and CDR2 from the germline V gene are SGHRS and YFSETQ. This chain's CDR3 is CASSLVRASGSPLHF. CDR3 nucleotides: TGCGCCAGCAGCTTGGTCAGGGCCAGTGGCTCACCCCTCCACTTT.

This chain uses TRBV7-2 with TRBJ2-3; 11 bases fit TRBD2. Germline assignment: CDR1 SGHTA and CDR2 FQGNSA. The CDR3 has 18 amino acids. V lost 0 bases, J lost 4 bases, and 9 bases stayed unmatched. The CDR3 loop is CASSLARVAGGLADTQYF. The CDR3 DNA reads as TGTGCCAGCAGCTTAGCGCGGGTAGCGGGGGGGCTGGCAGATACGCAGTATTTT.

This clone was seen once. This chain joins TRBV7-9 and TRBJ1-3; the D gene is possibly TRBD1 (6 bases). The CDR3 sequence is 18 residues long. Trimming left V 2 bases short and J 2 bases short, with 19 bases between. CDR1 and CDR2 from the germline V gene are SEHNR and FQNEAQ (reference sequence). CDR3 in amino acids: CASSLRGWGGDAGNTIYF. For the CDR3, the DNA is TGTGCCAGCAGCTTAAGGGGGTGGGGGGGCGACGCTGGAAACACCATATATTTT. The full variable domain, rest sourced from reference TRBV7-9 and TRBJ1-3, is DTGVSQNPRHKITKRGQNVTFRCDPISEHNRLYWYRQTLGQGPEFLTYFQNEAQLEKSRLLSDRFSAERPKGSFSTLEIQRTEQGDSAMYLCASSLRGWGGDAGNTIYFGEGSWLTVV.

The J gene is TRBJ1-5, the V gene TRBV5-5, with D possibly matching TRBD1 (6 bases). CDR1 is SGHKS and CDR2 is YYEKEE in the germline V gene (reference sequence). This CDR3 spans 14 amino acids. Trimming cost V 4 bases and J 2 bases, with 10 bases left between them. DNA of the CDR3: TGTGCCAGCAGCCCGAACAGGGGCAATCAGCCCCAGCATTTT. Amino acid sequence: CASSPNRGNQPQHF.

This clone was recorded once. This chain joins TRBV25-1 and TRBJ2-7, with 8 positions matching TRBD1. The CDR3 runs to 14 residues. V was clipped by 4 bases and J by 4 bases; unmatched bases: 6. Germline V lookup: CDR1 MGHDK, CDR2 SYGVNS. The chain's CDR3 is CASSGAGGGYEQYF. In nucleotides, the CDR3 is TGTGCCAGCAGTGGGGCAGGGGGCGGGTACGAGCAGTACTTC.

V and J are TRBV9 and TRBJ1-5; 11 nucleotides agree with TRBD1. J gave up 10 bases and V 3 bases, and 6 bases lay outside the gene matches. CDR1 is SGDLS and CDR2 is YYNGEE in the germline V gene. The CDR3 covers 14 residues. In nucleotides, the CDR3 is TGTGCCAGCAGCGCCGGACAGGGGGCGAAACCCCAGCATTTT. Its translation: CASSAGQGAKPQHF.

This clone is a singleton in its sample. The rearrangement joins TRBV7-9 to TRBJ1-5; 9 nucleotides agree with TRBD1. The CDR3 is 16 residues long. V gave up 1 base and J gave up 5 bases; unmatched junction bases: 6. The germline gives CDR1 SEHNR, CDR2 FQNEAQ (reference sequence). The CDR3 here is CASSLGSTGGDQPQHF. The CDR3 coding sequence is TGTGCCAGCAGCTTAGGATCGACAGGGGGGGATCAGCCCCAGCATTTT.

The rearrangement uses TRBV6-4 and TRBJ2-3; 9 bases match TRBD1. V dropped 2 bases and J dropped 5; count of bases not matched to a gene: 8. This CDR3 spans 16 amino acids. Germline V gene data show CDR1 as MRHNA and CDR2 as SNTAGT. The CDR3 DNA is TGTGCCAGCAGTGACCTCCATGGGACAGGGCTAGATACGCAGTATTTT. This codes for CASSDLHGTGLDTQYF.

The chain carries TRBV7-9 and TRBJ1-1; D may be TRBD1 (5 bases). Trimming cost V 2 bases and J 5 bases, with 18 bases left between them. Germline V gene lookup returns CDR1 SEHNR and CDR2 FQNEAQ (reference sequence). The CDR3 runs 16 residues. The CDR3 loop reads CASSLYGGTGRTEAFF. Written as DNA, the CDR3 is TGTGCCAGCAGCTTATACGGCGGCACAGGAAGAACTGAAGCTTTCTTT.

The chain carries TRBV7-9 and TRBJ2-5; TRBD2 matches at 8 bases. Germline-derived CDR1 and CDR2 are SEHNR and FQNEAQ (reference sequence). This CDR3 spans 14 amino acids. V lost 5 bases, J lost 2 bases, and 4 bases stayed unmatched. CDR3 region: CASSPGGPQETQYF. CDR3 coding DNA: TGTGCCAGCAGCCCGGGGGGGCCTCAAGAGACCCAGTACTTC. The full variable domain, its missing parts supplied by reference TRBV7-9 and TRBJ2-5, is DTGVSQNPRHKITKRGQNVTFRCDPISEHNRLYWYRQTLGQGPEFLTYFQNEAQLEKSRLLSDRFSAERPKGSFSTLEIQRTEQGDSAMYLCASSPGGPQETQYFGPGTRLLVL.

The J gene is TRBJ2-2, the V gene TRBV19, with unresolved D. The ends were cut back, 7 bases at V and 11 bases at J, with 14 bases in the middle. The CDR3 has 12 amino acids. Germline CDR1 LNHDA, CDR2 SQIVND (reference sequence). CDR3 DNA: TGTGCCAGTACACGTGACGGGTTTGAGCTGTTTTTT. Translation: CASTRDGFELFF.

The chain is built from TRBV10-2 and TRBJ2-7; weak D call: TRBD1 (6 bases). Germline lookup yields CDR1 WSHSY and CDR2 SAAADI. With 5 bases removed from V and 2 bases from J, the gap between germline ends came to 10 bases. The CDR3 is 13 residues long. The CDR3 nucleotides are TGCGCCAGCAGTCCGGACAGAGCCTACGAGCAGTACTTC. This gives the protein CASSPDRAYEQYF.

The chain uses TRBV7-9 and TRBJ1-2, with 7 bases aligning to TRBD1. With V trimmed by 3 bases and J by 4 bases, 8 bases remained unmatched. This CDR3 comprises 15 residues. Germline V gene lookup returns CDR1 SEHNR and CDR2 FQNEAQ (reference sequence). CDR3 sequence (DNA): TGTGCCAGCAGCTTTTTCGGGACAGATGGCTATGGCTACACCTTC. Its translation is CASSFFGTDGYGYTF.

This CDR3 reads CASSPAGVDYEQYF. DNA for the CDR3: TGTGCCAGCTCTCCAGCAGGGGTAGACTACGAGCAGTACTTC. The rearrangement links TRBV18 to TRBJ2-7; weak D call: TRBD1 (6 bases). The CDR3 runs 14 residues. V dropped 6 bases and J dropped 3 bases, with 15 bases sitting between them. Germline V gives CDR1 KGHSH, CDR2 LQKENI.

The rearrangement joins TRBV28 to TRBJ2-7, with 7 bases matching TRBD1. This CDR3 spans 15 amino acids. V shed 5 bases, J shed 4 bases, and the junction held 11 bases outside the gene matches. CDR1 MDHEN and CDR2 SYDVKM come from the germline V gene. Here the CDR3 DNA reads TGTGCCAGCAGTACTCCGGTACAGGGGATGTACGAGCAGTACTTC. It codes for CASSTPVQGMYEQYF.

CDR3 sequence (DNA): TGCGCCAGCAGCCGGGGTGACTACACAGATACGCAGTATTTT. Translation gives CASSRGDYTDTQYF. The chain recombines TRBV5-1 with TRBJ2-3; D possibly corresponds to TRBD2 (5 bases). Germline CDR1 SGHRS, CDR2 YFSETQ. This CDR3 region has 14 residues. The V end was cut by 4 bases, the J end by 2 bases, with 11 bases between.

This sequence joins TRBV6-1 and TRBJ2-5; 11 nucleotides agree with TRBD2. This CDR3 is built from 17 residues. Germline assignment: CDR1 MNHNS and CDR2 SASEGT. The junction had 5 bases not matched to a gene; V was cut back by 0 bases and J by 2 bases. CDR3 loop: CASSEALLAGGQETQYF. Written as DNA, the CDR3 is TGTGCCAGCAGTGAAGCGCTTCTAGCGGGGGGTCAAGAGACCCAGTACTTC.

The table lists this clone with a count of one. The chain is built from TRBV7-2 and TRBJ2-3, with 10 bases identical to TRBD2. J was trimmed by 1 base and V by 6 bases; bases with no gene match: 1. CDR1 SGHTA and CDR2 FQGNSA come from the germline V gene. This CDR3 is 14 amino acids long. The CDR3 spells CASRTSGGTDTQYF. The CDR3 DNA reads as TGTGCCAGCAGAACTAGCGGGGGCACAGATACGCAGTATTTT. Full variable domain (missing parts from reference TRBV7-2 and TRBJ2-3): GAGVSQSPSNKVTEKGKDVELRCDPISGHTALYWYRQSLGQGLEFLIYFQGNSAPDKSGLPSDRFSAERTGGSVSTLTIQRTQQEDSAVYLCASRTSGGTDTQYFGPGTRLTVL.

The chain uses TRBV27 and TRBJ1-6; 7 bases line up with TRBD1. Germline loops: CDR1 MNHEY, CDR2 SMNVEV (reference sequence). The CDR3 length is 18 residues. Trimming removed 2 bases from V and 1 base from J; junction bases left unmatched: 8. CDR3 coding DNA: TGTGCCAGCAGTTTAAGGGGGCGGGGGGCGTCCTATAATTCACCCCTCCACTTT. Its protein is CASSLRGRGASYNSPLHF.

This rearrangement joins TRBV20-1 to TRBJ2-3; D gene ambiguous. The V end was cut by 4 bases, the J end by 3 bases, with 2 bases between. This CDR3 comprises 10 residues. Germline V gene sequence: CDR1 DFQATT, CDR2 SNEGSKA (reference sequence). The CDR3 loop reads CSATTDTQYF. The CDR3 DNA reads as TGCAGTGCTACAACAGATACGCAGTATTTT.

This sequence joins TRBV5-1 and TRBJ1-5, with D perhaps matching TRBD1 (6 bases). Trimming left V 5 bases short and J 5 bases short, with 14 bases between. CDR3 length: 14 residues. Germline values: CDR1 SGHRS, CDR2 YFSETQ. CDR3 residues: CASSQTGWDQPQHF. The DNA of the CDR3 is TGCGCCAGCAGTCAAACAGGGTGGGATCAGCCCCAGCATTTT.

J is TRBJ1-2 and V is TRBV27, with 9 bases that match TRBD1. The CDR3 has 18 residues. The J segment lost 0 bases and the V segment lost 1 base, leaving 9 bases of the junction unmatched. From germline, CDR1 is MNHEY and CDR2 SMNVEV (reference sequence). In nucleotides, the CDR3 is TGTGCCAGCAGTTTATTGGGACAGGGAGAAGGGGCTAACTATGGCTACACCTTC. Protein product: CASSLLGQGEGANYGYTF.